This TCR beta chain was found in a study of T cell responses to AZD1222 COVID-19 vaccine (dated by TCRdb to the early 2020s). Context from the whole study: AZD1222 recipients whose second dose came at about 4 weeks and those whose second dose came at about 12 weeks were combined into one group, since spike-specific TCR depth and breadth did not differ between the two schedules. A total of about 230 trial participants underwent TCR sequencing, of whom around 200 received two doses of AZD1222 and approximately 25 received two doses of the MenACWY control vaccine. Trial participants were enrolled by age into subgroups of 18-55, 56-69 and 70-plus years, and 148, 28 and 57 TCR-sequenced participants, respectively, were included in these subgroups. The research as a whole found: Nearly half of unique spike-specific TCRs reportedly recognized epitopes outside regions mutated in the B.1.351 and B.1.1.7 variants. Conclusions about previously exposed vaccinees are limited because only six or seven AZD1222 recipients were SARS-CoV-2 seropositive at baseline. Vaccine-associated CD4 TCRs spanned the whole spike protein, with dominant responses in regions 160-218 and 743-854. Because no day 14 peak-response samples were available, repertoires were characterized only after the peak T cell response. The 56-69-year group was small, and its depth increase did not reach significance, likely because of low power. After two AZD1222 doses, spike-specific TCR breadth and depth were significantly higher than at day 0 and than in MenACWY recipients. Most participants were white British and females outnumbered males, and the authors suggested that clonal diversity may have been underestimated.

The time point label here, explained by the study, means: baseline before first vaccination. Vaccinee samples came from UK trials COV001 and COV002, including a single-blind randomized controlled phase 2/3 trial of AZD1222 (ChAdOx1 nCoV-19) in healthy adults. Trial participant PBMC samples were collected at day 0 and day 28 after the second dose for TCRbeta chain sequencing. After removal of 6 bases from V and 5 bases from J, the junction retains 6 bases not matched to a gene. Its CDR3 holds 14 amino acids, cysteine through phenylalanine. Solely the CDR3 DNA is kept, with 42 bases framed from the first base. The germline V gene encodes CDR1 MNHEY and CDR2 SVGAGI. Only one count was recorded for this clone. Its specific antigen is unknown. No base quality values were provided; no much bigger clone lies one nucleotide off. The CDR3 regions of human TCRbeta chains were analyzed by immunosequencing. As for the original processing: Repertoire TCRs were matched against a reference library of SARS-CoV-2-specific TCRs generated with the MIRA antigen-specificity platform. Breadth meant the fraction of unique TCRs that were SARS-CoV-2-associated, whereas depth meant the fraction of total T cells that were SARS-CoV-2-associated. Using the MIRA data, every spike-specific TCR was mapped to the spike region that the TCR reacted to and assigned to either a CD4 or a CD8 class. Log10-transformed breadth and depth values were compared by one-way ANOVA with Sidak's multiple comparisons tests. TCRdb took this table from immuneACCESS and kept in-frame rearrangements with V and J called. Such tables lack part of the clones; where checked against another copy, unresolved V genes explain under half of the gap, and the rest is unexplained. V and J calls and clone size are copied from that table; D and trimming were computed from the DNA. This sample gives approximately 180,000 clones in total; 85% to 90% of them show up just once. The ten largest clones capture approximately 8% of the sample.

This clonotype originated in an adult in good health. The specimen was peripheral blood, collected on day 0 of AZD1222 vaccination. Recombination connected TRBV6-5 to TRBJ2-7, with 11 junctional bases fitting TRBD1. CDR3 loop: CASSWTGGRDEQYF. The sequenced DNA: TGTGCCAGCAGCTGGACAGGGGGCAGGGACGAGCAGTACTTC.